This entry describes one TCR beta chain. The specificity of this receptor is unknown. Base-call qualities are not available, and no considerably larger clone is one nucleotide away. This record comes from a study of CD8 T cells in ankylosing spondylitis listed by TCRdb under 2017. As for the study more broadly: T cell receptor beta repertoires were profiled in healthy donors and ankylosing spondylitis patients so that disease-linked TCR variants could be found. The full study cohort comprised 25 ankylosing spondylitis patients and roughly 110 healthy donors. Peripheral blood was sampled, and synovial fluid was also collected from ankylosing spondylitis patients.

Here is what the overall study found, with its caveats: In peripheral blood, the disease-linked clones were found at relatively low frequencies and had a CD8+ phenotype. Some motif variants were previously reported in synovial fluid and blood of reactive arthritis patients, suggesting common disease-initiation mechanisms. Significant enrichment of the disease-linked clones was reported in matched synovial fluid samples from ankylosing spondylitis patients. A TCR beta motif made up of several highly homologous amino acid variants appeared to be characteristic of blood from ankylosing spondylitis patients.

Sequencing took place on an Illumina HiSeq 2500. TCR beta libraries were prepared by quantitative 5'-RACE with molecular barcodes. Per the authors' processing: Disease-linked TCR variants were identified with a new computational method built on a probabilistic model of VDJ rearrangement. TCRdb reanalyzed the raw reads on its own, using fastp at Q25 for trimming and MiXCR for clone calling, and kept in-frame beta chains. For every CDR3 protein sequence, its rows merge into one entry that carries the most common genes and DNA. The V and J calls were not made by the authors but by TCRdb's processing. Counted in this sample were approximately 220,000 distinct CDR3 sequences; about 10% of them appeared once. The ten top clones hold less than 25% of the sample. CDR1 and CDR2, per the germline V gene (reference sequence), are MNHEY and SMNVEV. From cysteine to phenylalanine, the CDR3 is 17 amino acids long. This entry keeps only the CDR3 DNA: 51 bases, framed from base 1. V lost 6 bases and J lost 0 bases, and the count of bases not matched to a germline gene is 11.

The sequenced sample was blood, either unsorted or a sorted T cell fraction (not recorded which). Here the chain combines TRBV27 and TRBJ1-1; 9 bases in between match TRBD1. The sequence was obtained from a male donor with ankylosing spondylitis or in good health (not recorded which). This receptor carries the CDR3 CASRAYWTGVLNTEAFF. The sequenced DNA is TGTGCCAGCAGGGCCTATTGGACAGGGGTCTTGAACACTGAAGCTTTCTTT.